The 18 T cell receptor beta chains below come from one sample, sequenced in a study of T cells in Graves' hyperthyroidism and ophthalmopathy. It was RNA transcripts that yielded the amplified TCR beta CDR3 regions. An initial round of RT-PCR targeting the TCR CDR3 relied on the HTBI primer set. TCRdb used MiXCR to reprocess the multiplex PCR reads, holding one entry per CDR3 protein. This table holds about 210,000 distinct CDR3 sequences, 17% found once. The sample comprised blood. All receptors come from a man aged 45 to 65 with Graves' hyperthyroidism.

This clonotype was found many times. The V gene is TRBV5-1, the J gene TRBJ2-7; perhaps TRBD1 as D (6 bases). Germline V CDR1 and CDR2: SGHRS, YFSETQ. The CDR3 runs 15 residues. V lost 0 bases, J lost 7 bases, and 17 bases lay in between. In DNA, the CDR3 is TGCGCCAGCAGCTTGGGGGGGCAGAGAAATAGGGAGCAGTACTTC. Translated, it gives CASSLGGQRNREQYF.

The gene calls are TRBV9 and TRBJ1-1; no reliable D call. CDR3 length: 14 residues. Trimming removed 0 bases from V and 1 base from J, with 7 bases in between. The germline CDR1 and CDR2 sequences are SGDLS and YYNGEE. The CDR3 DNA follows: TGTGCCAGCAGCGTAGGCAGTTGGAACACTGAAGCTTTCTTT. Translation gives CASSVGSWNTEAFF.

This clonotype was detected many times. The genes are TRBV30 and TRBJ1-1, with 10 bases lining up with TRBD1. The germline V gene has CDR1 GTSNPN and CDR2 SVGIG (reference sequence). V was clipped by 1 base and J by 1 base; unmatched bases: 9. The CDR3 has 17 residues. The DNA of the CDR3 is TGTGCCTGGAGTGCTGGGACAGGGGCGACAAAGAACACTGAAGCTTTCTTT. It yields the protein CAWSAGTGATKNTEAFF. Full variable domain (remainder filled in from reference TRBV30 and TRBJ1-1): SQTIHQWPATLVQPVGSPLSLECTVEGTSNPNLYWYRQAAGRGLQLLFYSVGIGQISSEVPQNLSASRPQDRQFILSSKKLLLSDSGFYLCAWSAGTGATKNTEAFFGQGTRLTVV.

This clonotype was counted only a few times. This chain uses TRBV5-1 with TRBJ2-2, with a tentative D call TRBD1 (6 bases). This CDR3 contains 14 residues. Trimming shortened V by 4 bases and J by 3 bases, and 10 bases separated the two germline ends. CDR1 and CDR2 (germline): SGHRS, YFSETQ. CDR3 DNA sequence: TGCGCCAGCAGCCGGAGGACAGACACCGGGGAGCTGTTTTTT. It yields the protein CASSRRTDTGELFF. Together with reference TRBV5-1 and TRBJ2-2, the CDR3 gives the full variable domain: KAGVTQTPRYLIKTRGQQVTLSCSPISGHRSVSWYQQTPGQGLQFLFEYFSETQRNKGNFPGRFSGRQFSNSRSEMNVSTLELGDSALYLCASSRRTDTGELFFGEGSRLTVL.

This clonotype was detected ten times or more. V usage is TRBV30 and J usage is TRBJ1-2, with D unresolved. Germline loops: CDR1 GTSNPN, CDR2 SVGIG (reference sequence). This CDR3 comprises 13 residues. V was trimmed by 5 bases and J by 8 bases, leaving 18 bases between them. In nucleotides, the CDR3 is TGTGCCTGGGGTGAACGGACCTCGGGGGGCTACACCTTC. Encoded protein: CAWGERTSGGYTF.

A remark on this clonotype: A clone one base away is much larger, so this may be a read error. The chain recombines TRBV20-1 with TRBJ2-7, with D possibly being TRBD1 (6 bases). The length of the CDR3 is 13 residues. Germline CDR1 reads DFQATT; CDR2 reads SNEGSKA (reference sequence). This CDR3 is CGARRTVSYEQYF. CDR3 DNA: TGCGGTGCTCGACGGACAGTCTCCTACGAGCAGTACTTC.

Concerning this clonotype itself: A much larger clone is a single base away; this may be a read error. In DNA form, the CDR3 reads TGTGCCAGCAGTATCAACGGGGACAATGAGCAGTTCTTC. This encodes CASSINGDNEQFF. The chain uses TRBV2 and TRBJ2-1; D may be TRBD2 (5 bases). Trimming left V 5 bases short and J 5 bases short, with 10 bases between. In germline, CDR1 is SNHLY, CDR2 FYNNEI. This CDR3 has 13 amino acids.

This clonotype was seen repeatedly, ten times or more. The genes are TRBV13 and TRBJ2-7, with 8 bases aligning to TRBD1. CDR1 and CDR2 from the germline V gene are PRHDT and FYEKMQ (reference sequence). CDR3 size: 14 residues. Trimming removed 4 bases from V and 1 base from J; junction bases left unmatched: 3. The DNA for the CDR3 is TGTGCCAGCAGCTCCCAGGGGGCGTCCTACGAGCAGTACTTC. As protein: CASSSQGASYEQYF.

This chain connects TRBV28 to TRBJ2-7, with D uncertain. Trimming left V 6 bases short and J 0 bases short, with 18 bases between. Germline V gene lookup returns CDR1 MDHEN and CDR2 SYDVKM. The CDR3 consists of 16 residues. In nucleotides, the CDR3 is TGTGCCAGCAGATCCTCTAACGCCGCGTCCTCCTACGAGCAGTACTTC. Its translation: CASRSSNAASSYEQYF.

This clonotype was seen repeatedly, ten times or more. This CDR3 reads CASRTLGPGGTQYF. For the CDR3, the DNA is TGTGCCAGCAGGACCTTAGGACCGGGAGGGACCCAGTACTTC. The rearrangement joins TRBV28 to TRBJ2-5; TRBD2 matches at 7 bases. In germline, CDR1 is MDHEN, CDR2 SYDVKM. The CDR3 spans 14 residues. V lost 6 bases to trimming and J lost 7 bases; unmatched junction nucleotides: 11.

This clonotype was recorded once. The conserved phenylalanine or tryptophan is not found at the CDR3 terminus, so this likely reflects a read error. The V gene is TRBV24-1, the J gene TRBJ1-3; unclear D gene. Germline V gene sequence: CDR1 KGHDR, CDR2 SFDVKD. This CDR3 spans 14 amino acids. Trimming shortened V by 3 bases and J by 4 bases, and 9 bases separated the two germline ends. DNA for the CDR3: TGTGCCACCAGTGATAGGAAATCGGGAAACACCATATATCTT. Protein product: CATSDRKSGNTIYL.

This clonotype was observed at least ten times. The rearrangement joins TRBV2 to TRBJ2-3, with 8 nucleotides matching TRBD2. Trimming at V came to 0 bases and at J to 8 bases, leaving 4 bases not matched to a gene. CDR1 is SNHLY and CDR2 is FYNNEI in the germline V gene. The CDR3 has 14 amino acids. The CDR3 DNA reads TGTGCCAGCAGTGAAGCGCCGGGGGGGTCTACGCAGTATTTT. Its translation is CASSEAPGGSTQYF.

This clonotype was seen at least ten times. CDR3 amino acids: CASSLEPGGRSNRYEQYF. The CDR3 region has the DNA TGCGCCAGCAGCTTGGAGCCAGGCGGGAGGAGCAATCGCTACGAGCAGTACTTC. The gene calls are TRBV5-1 and TRBJ2-7; TRBD2 agrees at 8 bases. CDR1 and CDR2 from the germline V gene are SGHRS and YFSETQ. Germline trimming cut 0 bases from V and 3 bases from J; bases unmatched to any gene: 14. This CDR3 spans 18 amino acids.

This clonotype was detected ten times or more. The chain employs TRBV2 and TRBJ1-1, with 9 bases lining up with TRBD1. CDR3 size: 14 residues. With V trimmed by 5 bases and J by 1 base, 2 bases remained unmatched. Germline CDR1 is SNHLY and CDR2 is FYNNEI. CDR3 sequence (DNA): TGTGCCAGCAGTCCGGACAGGGGGAACACTGAAGCTTTCTTT. This sequence encodes CASSPDRGNTEAFF.

Ten or more counts support this clonotype. The J gene is TRBJ1-2, the V gene TRBV7-9; 8 bases are shared with TRBD1. Per germline, CDR1 SEHNR and CDR2 FQNEAQ (reference sequence). The V segment lost 5 bases and the J segment 2 bases; nucleotides outside the gene matches: 4. The CDR3 consists of 14 residues. The CDR3 sequence: CASSPRQGNYGYTF. Written as DNA, the CDR3 is TGTGCCAGCAGCCCTCGACAGGGGAACTATGGCTACACCTTC.

J is TRBJ2-1 and V is TRBV29-1; 7 bases match TRBD2. The length of the CDR3 is 15 residues. With 6 bases clipped from V and 7 bases from J, the junction kept 15 bases outside the gene matches. Looked up from germline, CDR1 is SQVTM and CDR2 is ANQGSEA. CDR3 region: CSVSVRGSYRNEQFF. In nucleotides, the CDR3 is TGCAGCGTGAGTGTACGCGGGAGCTACCGGAATGAGCAGTTCTTC.

The V gene is TRBV30, the J gene TRBJ1-6; D is uncertain. CDR3 length: 13 amino acids. The ends were cut back, 2 bases at V and 6 bases at J, with 8 bases in the middle. From germline, CDR1 is GTSNPN and CDR2 SVGIG (reference sequence). The CDR3 loop is CAWSLGSNSPLHF. As DNA, the CDR3 is TGTGCCTGGAGTCTGGGGAGTAATTCACCCCTCCACTTT.

The rearrangement joins TRBV20-1 to TRBJ2-5; 11 bases are shared with TRBD2. The trim removed 0 bases at V and 4 bases at J, leaving 4 bases unmatched. CDR3 length equals 15 residues. The germline V gene encodes CDR1 DFQATT and CDR2 SNEGSKA (reference sequence). The CDR3 nucleotides read TGCAGTGCTAGAGATCGCCTAGCGGGAGGAGAGACCCAGTACTTC. Translating it yields CSARDRLAGGETQYF.